This record looks at one TCR beta chain sequence and its context. Orbital computed tomography, thyroid ultrasound, TRAb, serum thyroxine and clinical symptoms formed the basis of diagnosis. This sample stems from a study of Graves' ophthalmopathy and Graves' hyperthyroidism. The CDR3 is 12 amino acids. V was clipped by 7 bases and J by 3 bases, with 12 bases between them. The germline CDR1 and CDR2 sequences are DFQATT and SNEGSKA (reference sequence). CDR3 regions of TCR beta were amplified from RNA transcripts. Second-round multiplex PCR came after a first-round RT-PCR that employed HTBI primers. TCRdb recomputed calls from the multiplex PCR reads with MiXCR, one row per CDR3 protein. The sample contains roughly 700,000 distinct CDR3 sequences, 40% of which appear only once.

This sequence originates from an adult man with Graves' ophthalmopathy. The V call is TRBV20-1, the J call TRBJ2-5; weak D call: TRBD1 (6 bases). The sequencing sample was made of peripheral blood. Here the CDR3 reads CSVGGREETQYF. The DNA for the CDR3 is TGCAGTGTAGGGGGTAGGGAAGAGACCCAGTACTTC.